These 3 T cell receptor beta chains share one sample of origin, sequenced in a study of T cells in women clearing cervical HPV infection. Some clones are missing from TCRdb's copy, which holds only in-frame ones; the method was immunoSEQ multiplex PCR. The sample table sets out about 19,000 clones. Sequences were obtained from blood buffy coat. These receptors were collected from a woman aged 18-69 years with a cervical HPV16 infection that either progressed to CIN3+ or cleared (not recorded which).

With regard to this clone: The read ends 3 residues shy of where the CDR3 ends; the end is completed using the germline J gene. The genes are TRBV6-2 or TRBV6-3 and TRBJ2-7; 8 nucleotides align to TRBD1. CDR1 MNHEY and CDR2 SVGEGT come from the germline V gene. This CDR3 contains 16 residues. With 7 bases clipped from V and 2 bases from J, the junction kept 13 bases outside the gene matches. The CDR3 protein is CASNPDRGLLAYEQYF. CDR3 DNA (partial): TGTGCCAGCAACCCAGACAGGGGCCTACTTGCCTACGAG.

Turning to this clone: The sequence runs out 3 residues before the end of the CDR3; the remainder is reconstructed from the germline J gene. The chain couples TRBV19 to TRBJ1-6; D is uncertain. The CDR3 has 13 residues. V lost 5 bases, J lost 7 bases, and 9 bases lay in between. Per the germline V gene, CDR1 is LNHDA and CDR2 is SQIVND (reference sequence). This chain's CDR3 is CASSASGNSPLHF. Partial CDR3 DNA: TGTGCCAGTAGTGCGTCGGGGAATTCACCC.

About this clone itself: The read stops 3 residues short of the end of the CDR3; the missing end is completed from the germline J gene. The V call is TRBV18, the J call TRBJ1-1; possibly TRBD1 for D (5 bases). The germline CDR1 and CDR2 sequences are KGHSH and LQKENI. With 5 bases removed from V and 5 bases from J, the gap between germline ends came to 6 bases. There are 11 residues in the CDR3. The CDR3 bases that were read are TGTGCCAGCTCAGGGGGGACTGAA. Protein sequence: CASSGGTE. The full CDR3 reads CASSGGTEAFF. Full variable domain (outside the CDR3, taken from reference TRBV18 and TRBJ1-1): NAGVMQNPRHLVRRRGQEARLRCSPMKGHSHVYWYRQLPEEGLKFMVYLQKENIIDESGMPKERFSAEFPKEGPSILRIQQVVRGDSAAYFCASSGGTEAFFGQGTRLTVV.